Described below is a single T cell receptor beta chain sequence and its context. Original processing methods: Reference gene primers were amplified, and this amplification served to estimate nucleated cell counts. The method was immunoSEQ multiplex PCR; TCRdb's version includes in-frame clones alone and lacks a portion of them. V and J calls and clone size are those listed in that table; D and trimming were worked out from the DNA. The sample lists about 170,000 clones; about 85% were seen once. This record comes from a study of blood T cell repertoires in COVID-19. Study in general: Whether acute or convalescent, the COVID-19 samples came from the United States, Italy and Spain.

The CDR3 length is 11 residues. CDR1 and CDR2 (germline): MNHEY, SVGAGI. V was clipped by 5 bases and J by 9 bases, with 9 bases between them. The TCR originated in a human donor with acute or convalescent COVID-19. The donor label of this sample is uncertain. Sequencing was performed on peripheral blood. The rearrangement links TRBV6-5 to TRBJ2-3; D perhaps matches TRBD2 (6 bases). CDR3 sequence reads: CASSRGRTQYF. CDR3 DNA sequence: TGTGCCAGCAGTAGAGGGAGGACGCAGTATTTT.